This entry concerns a single T cell receptor (beta chain). Sequenced by immunoSEQ multiplex PCR; TCRdb stores in-frame clones only, minus some. The repertoire has 90,000 to 100,000 clones, approximately 83% of them found once; the top ten carry roughly 1.6%. The sample originates from a study of OX40 agonist ivuxolimab in advanced cancers. Study context: Ivuxolimab, an antibody acting as an agonist of OX40 (CD134), was used to treat patients. Ivuxolimab was administered intravenously to patients at 0.01 to 10 mg/kg every 2 weeks. Cohort: 80% to 90% men, mean age 60, aged roughly 23 to 90.

CDR1 and CDR2 (germline): SGDLS, YYNGEE. There are 14 residues in the CDR3. Germline trimming cut 3 bases from V and 3 bases from J; bases unmatched to any gene: 4. This specimen consisted of CD4+ or CD8+ T cells sorted from blood, obtained in a trial of the OX40 agonist ivuxolimab. V is TRBV9 and J is TRBJ2-3; 7 nucleotides align to TRBD2. The sequence came from an adult with an advanced solid tumor such as melanoma, head and neck, liver or kidney cancer. The CDR3 here is CASSGRLATDTQYF. The DNA of the CDR3 is TGTGCCAGCAGCGGGAGACTAGCTACAGATACGCAGTATTTT.